Listed below are T cell receptor beta chains from one sample, sequenced in a study of blood T cell repertoires in COVID-19. Method: immunoSEQ multiplex PCR; TCRdb's copy keeps in-frame clones and lacks some. This table holds 350,000 or so clones, around 85% found once. Specimen: PBMCs or T cells enriched from blood (not recorded which). The receptors shown here come from a woman aged 40 to 49 with acute COVID-19. CDR3s include the opening cysteine and the closing phenylalanine or tryptophan. A D gene is named only where the DNA matches it firmly. Clone size appears in some rows only: once, few, many, or a class for an expanded clone.

v_gene	abundance	j_gene	d_gene	CDR3nt	CDR3aa
TRBV5-6	.	TRBJ2-1	TRBD1	TGTGCCAGCAGCTTGGCCTTTTCACGACAGGGGAACAATGAGCAGTTCTTC	CASSLAFSRQGNNEQFF
TRBV2	once	TRBJ2-1	.	TGTGCCAGGGCGCAGGGAGGCCCGCAGTTCTTC	CARAQGGPQFF
TRBV19	few	TRBJ2-7	TRBD1	TGTGCCAGTAGTATCTCCCGACAGGGGTCTAGCGAGCAGTACTTC	CASSISRQGSSEQYF
TRBV5-1	.	TRBJ2-5	.	TGCGCCAGCTCCCTCCAGGGGGGACAGATACAAGAGACCCAGTACTTC	CASSLQGGQIQETQYF
TRBV2	.	TRBJ2-2	TRBD2	TGTGCCAGCAGACTAGCGCTGCGGGACACCGGGGAGCTGTTTTTT	CASRLALRDTGELFF
TRBV29-1	.	TRBJ1-1	.	TGCAGCGTTGAACGACAGCAGAACACTGAAGCTTTCTTT	CSVERQQNTEAFF
TRBV3-1/TRBV3-2	few	TRBJ1-5	TRBD1	TGTGCCAGCAGCCAATCTCACAGGGGAGTTCAGCCCCAGCATTTT	CASSQSHRGVQPQHF
TRBV7-9	.	TRBJ1-6	.	TGTGCCAGCAGCTTAGGGGAGCGGGGGCACCATAATTCACCCCTCCACTTT	CASSLGERGHHNSPLHF
TRBV7-9	.	TRBJ1-4	TRBD1	TGTGCCAGCACCCACAGGGGTCAAGGTGAAAAACTGTTTTTT	CASTHRGQGEKLFF
TRBV11-2	.	TRBJ2-5	TRBD2	TGTGCCAGCACGCGGGGGGTTAGAGAGACCCAGTACTTC	CASTRGVRETQYF
TRBV7-8	.	TRBJ1-3	.	TGTGCCAGCAGCCAACCGTCAGGCACCATATATTTT	CASSQPSGTIYF